A selection of T cell receptor beta chains follows, all from one sample in a study of a mutant IDH1 vaccine in newly diagnosed glioma. The antigens for these receptors are not known. Clones were sequenced by immunoSEQ multiplex PCR, and TCRdb holds only the in-frame ones, with some missing. The table has over 50,000 clones, about 87% seen once. The sample consisted of PBMCs, taken from a glioma patient whose treatment included an IDH1 peptide vaccine. The receptors come from a woman between 35 and 50 years old with glioma. Both conserved end residues are part of each CDR3. D genes are given only for firm matches.

d_gene: TRBD1; j_gene: TRBJ2-7; v_gene: TRBV7-8; CDR3aa: CASSPGRGQGVYEQYF; CDR3nt: TGTGCCAGCAGCCCTGGGCGGGGACAGGGGGTGTACGAGCAGTACTTC
d_gene: TRBD2; j_gene: TRBJ2-1; v_gene: TRBV6-1; CDR3aa: CASGRTSATYNEQFF; CDR3nt: TGTGCCAGCGGTAGGACTAGCGCCACCTACAATGAGCAGTTCTTC
d_gene: TRBD1; j_gene: TRBJ2-5; v_gene: TRBV13; CDR3aa: CASSLVGTGGLETQYF; CDR3nt: TGTGCCAGCAGCTTGGTTGGGACAGGGGGCTTGGAGACCCAGTACTTC
d_gene: TRBD1; j_gene: TRBJ2-5; v_gene: TRBV7-2; CDR3aa: CASSRMGQLGETQYF; CDR3nt: TGTGCCAGCAGCCGCATGGGACAGTTGGGGGAGACCCAGTACTTC
d_gene: TRBD2; j_gene: TRBJ2-3; v_gene: TRBV5-1; CDR3aa: CASGFRGGRGTDTQYF; CDR3nt: TGCGCCAGCGGATTTCGGGGGGGCCGAGGCACAGATACGCAGTATTTT
d_gene: TRBD1; j_gene: TRBJ2-3; v_gene: TRBV6-1; CDR3aa: CASSALDRGYTDTQYF; CDR3nt: TGTGCCAGCAGTGCTTTGGACAGGGGATACACAGATACGCAGTATTTT
d_gene: TRBD2; j_gene: TRBJ2-5; v_gene: TRBV5-1; CDR3aa: CASSSRGGRETQYF; CDR3nt: TGCGCCAGCAGTTCCCGGGGGGGCAGAGAGACCCAGTACTTC
d_gene: .; j_gene: TRBJ2-1; v_gene: TRBV4-1; CDR3aa: CASSQDRTKGVEQFF; CDR3nt: TGCGCCAGCAGCCAAGACCGAACAAAGGGGGTTGAGCAGTTCTTC
d_gene: TRBD1; j_gene: TRBJ1-6; v_gene: TRBV25-1; CDR3aa: CASTKRQGIPLHF; CDR3nt: TGTGCCAGCACTAAACGACAGGGTATCCCCCTCCACTTT
d_gene: .; j_gene: TRBJ1-1; v_gene: TRBV19; CDR3aa: CASSISGRGTEAFF; CDR3nt: TGTGCCAGTAGTATATCCGGCCGGGGCACTGAAGCTTTCTTT
d_gene: .; j_gene: TRBJ1-5; v_gene: TRBV5-1; CDR3aa: CASSTGGPNQPQHF; CDR3nt: TGCGCCAGCAGCACGGGGGGGCCCAATCAGCCCCAGCATTTT
d_gene: .; j_gene: TRBJ1-2; v_gene: TRBV4-2; CDR3aa: CASSQQIISGTGGYTF; CDR3nt: TGTGCCAGCAGCCAGCAAATTATTTCAGGGACGGGTGGCTACACCTTC
d_gene: .; j_gene: TRBJ1-4; v_gene: TRBV4-1; CDR3aa: CASSRGRGEKLFF; CDR3nt: TGCGCCAGCAGTCGGGGTCGGGGGGAAAAACTGTTTTTT
d_gene: TRBD2; j_gene: TRBJ2-7; v_gene: TRBV11-2; CDR3aa: CASLRAGGPGEQYF; CDR3nt: TGTGCCAGCTTGCGGGCGGGAGGGCCGGGGGAGCAGTACTTC
d_gene: .; j_gene: TRBJ2-1; v_gene: TRBV20-1; CDR3aa: CSVFDIEQFF; CDR3nt: TGCAGTGTGTTCGACATTGAGCAGTTCTTC
d_gene: .; j_gene: TRBJ1-1; v_gene: TRBV15; CDR3aa: CATSSGNGEAFF; CDR3nt: TGTGCCACCAGCAGCGGAAACGGTGAAGCTTTCTTT